These T cell receptor beta chains were read from a single sample in a study of blood T cells in healthy people across ages. TCRdb redid the calling of the 5' RACE reads with MiXCR, one entry per CDR3 protein. This sample has over 700,000 distinct CDR3 sequences; approximately 25% occur once, and the top ten carry 9.4%. The data were also submitted as part of a second study, on T cells of mothers and their children.

Sequencing used blood. Receptor source: a boy aged 5-17 years in good health. Both conserved end residues are part of each CDR3. The D gene is left open where the match is weak. Not all rows give a size; the values are once, few, many and, for expanded clones, a class.

size: -
D: TRBD2
J: TRBJ2-7
V: TRBV4-1
CDR3: CASSQATSGRQSEQYF
DNA: TGCGCCAGCAGCCAAGCTACTAGCGGGAGACAGAGCGAGCAGTACTTC

size: -
D: -
J: TRBJ1-6
V: TRBV28
CDR3: CAISRVGNSPLHF
DNA: TGTGCCATCAGCAGGGTGGGGAATTCACCCCTCCACTTT

size: -
D: TRBD2
J: TRBJ2-4
V: TRBV7-2
CDR3: CASGQLAGANIQYF
DNA: TGTGCCAGCGGCCAACTAGCGGGGGCAAACATTCAGTACTTC

size: few
D: -
J: TRBJ2-5
V: TRBV6-5
CDR3: CASSYSTGPRGETQYF
DNA: TGTGCCAGCAGTTACTCGACAGGTCCGAGAGGAGAGACCCAGTACTTC

size: few
D: TRBD2
J: TRBJ2-1
V: TRBV12-3/TRBV12-4
CDR3: CASSLLPLAELYNEQFF
DNA: TGTGCCAGCAGTTTGTTACCGCTAGCGGAACTGTACAATGAGCAGTTCTTC

size: few
D: TRBD1
J: TRBJ2-5
V: TRBV25-1
CDR3: CASSPWDRHQETQYF
DNA: TGTGCCAGCAGTCCCTGGGACAGACACCAAGAGACCCAGTACTTC

size: few
D: -
J: TRBJ1-4
V: TRBV29-1
CDR3: CSVEVPSTEKLFF
DNA: TGCAGCGTTGAAGTGCCTTCGACAGAAAAACTGTTTTTT

size: -
D: -
J: TRBJ2-3
V: TRBV29-1
CDR3: CSVAGDPDTQYF
DNA: TGCAGCGTTGCCGGGGACCCAGATACGCAGTATTTT

size: -
D: TRBD2
J: TRBJ2-5
V: TRBV20-1
CDR3: CSAPSGGARETQYF
DNA: TGCAGTGCTCCTAGCGGGGGGGCTCGAGAGACCCAGTACTTC

size: -
D: -
J: TRBJ1-1
V: TRBV5-1
CDR3: CASSLEGRKSSEAFF
DNA: TGCGCCAGCAGCTTGGAGGGCAGGAAAAGTTCTGAAGCTTTCTTT

size: few
D: -
J: TRBJ1-5
V: TRBV27
CDR3: CASSLRGEGQPQHF
DNA: TGTGCCAGCAGCCTCAGGGGAGAAGGCCAGCCCCAGCATTTT

size: -
D: TRBD2
J: TRBJ2-1
V: TRBV4-3
CDR3: CASSQATGGEQFF
DNA: TGCGCCAGCAGCCAAGCTACGGGGGGTGAGCAGTTCTTC

size: -
D: TRBD2
J: TRBJ2-1
V: TRBV15
CDR3: CATSRDSSGIDEQFF
DNA: TGTGCCACCAGCAGAGATTCTAGCGGGATTGATGAGCAGTTCTTC

size: few
D: -
J: TRBJ2-3
V: TRBV11-2
CDR3: CASSLDMGPSTDTQYF
DNA: TGTGCCAGCAGCTTAGATATGGGACCAAGCACAGATACGCAGTATTTT

size: few
D: -
J: TRBJ1-3
V: TRBV9
CDR3: CASSSSSQSGNTIYF
DNA: TGTGCCAGCAGCTCAAGCTCCCAGTCGGGAAACACCATATATTTT

size: -
D: -
J: TRBJ2-3
V: TRBV7-9
CDR3: CASSANEAGRTTDTQYF
DNA: TGTGCCAGCAGCGCAAACGAGGCGGGGAGAACCACAGATACGCAGTATTTT

size: -
D: -
J: TRBJ2-6
V: TRBV29-1
CDR3: CSVLQGYGANVLTF
DNA: TGCAGCGTTCTACAGGGTTACGGGGCCAACGTCCTGACTTTC

size: -
D: -
J: TRBJ2-4
V: TRBV12-3/TRBV12-4
CDR3: CASSLGALAKNIQYF
DNA: TGTGCCAGCAGTTTAGGGGCACTAGCCAAAAACATTCAGTACTTC

size: few
D: -
J: TRBJ2-5
V: TRBV11-2
CDR3: CASSLRQAGETQYF
DNA: TGTGCCAGCAGCTTACGACAGGCGGGGGAGACCCAGTACTTC

size: few
D: TRBD2
J: TRBJ2-3
V: TRBV7-9
CDR3: CASSLSFGGRSTDTQYF
DNA: TGTGCCAGCAGCTTAAGCTTTGGCGGGAGAAGCACAGATACGCAGTATTTT

size: few
D: -
J: TRBJ2-3
V: TRBV6-5
CDR3: CASSDQGLTDTQYF
DNA: TGTGCCAGCAGTGACCAGGGGCTCACAGATACGCAGTATTTT

size: -
D: -
J: TRBJ2-3
V: TRBV12-3/TRBV12-4
CDR3: CASSLGGDIDTQYF
DNA: TGTGCCAGCAGTTTAGGAGGGGATATAGATACGCAGTATTTT

size: -
D: -
J: TRBJ2-2
V: TRBV29-1
CDR3: CSVDTVGNTGELFF
DNA: TGCAGCGTTGACACGGTGGGGAACACCGGGGAGCTGTTTTTT

size: few
D: -
J: TRBJ1-2
V: TRBV29-1
CDR3: CSVENLWGYTF
DNA: TGCAGCGTTGAAAATCTTTGGGGCTACACCTTC

size: -
D: -
J: TRBJ2-7
V: TRBV10-1
CDR3: CASSASGETYEQYF
DNA: TGCGCCAGCAGTGCCTCGGGAGAGACCTACGAGCAGTACTTC

size: few
D: -
J: TRBJ2-1
V: TRBV2
CDR3: CASNPSGYNEQFF
DNA: TGTGCCAGCAATCCGAGCGGCTACAATGAGCAGTTCTTC

size: -
D: TRBD1
J: TRBJ2-1
V: TRBV20-1
CDR3: CSARGTGYNEQFF
DNA: TGCAGTGCTAGGGGGACAGGTTACAATGAGCAGTTCTTC

size: few
D: TRBD2
J: TRBJ2-5
V: TRBV9
CDR3: CASSVGVGGEGETQYF
DNA: TGTGCCAGCAGCGTAGGAGTCGGGGGGGAGGGAGAGACCCAGTACTTC

size: few
D: TRBD2
J: TRBJ2-3
V: TRBV5-1
CDR3: CASSLLAGSSDTQYF
DNA: TGCGCCAGCAGCTTACTAGCGGGGTCCTCAGATACGCAGTATTTT

size: few
D: TRBD1
J: TRBJ1-2
V: TRBV12-3/TRBV12-4
CDR3: CASSFGAGGLGGYTF
DNA: TGTGCCAGCAGTTTTGGGGCAGGGGGGTTGGGGGGCTACACCTTC

size: few
D: -
J: TRBJ1-1
V: TRBV11-1
CDR3: CASSLWEGTEAFF
DNA: TGTGCCAGCAGCTTGTGGGAGGGCACTGAAGCTTTCTTT

size: -
D: -
J: TRBJ1-5
V: TRBV7-2
CDR3: CASSFSGTGQPQHF
DNA: TGTGCCAGCAGCTTCTCGGGGACGGGCCAGCCCCAGCATTTT

size: few
D: -
J: TRBJ2-1
V: TRBV20-1
CDR3: CSAIVANEQFF
DNA: TGCAGTGCTATTGTCGCTAATGAGCAGTTCTTC

size: -
D: TRBD2
J: TRBJ2-3
V: TRBV7-9
CDR3: CASSLVGLAGEAVFTDTQYF
DNA: TGTGCCAGCAGCTTAGTGGGACTAGCGGGAGAGGCTGTTTTTACAGATACGCAGTATTTT

size: -
D: -
J: TRBJ2-1
V: TRBV5-1
CDR3: CASSKTDSTNEQFF
DNA: TGCGCCAGCAGTAAGACCGACAGCACCAATGAGCAGTTCTTC

size: few
D: -
J: TRBJ1-5
V: TRBV11-2
CDR3: CASSPGTNQPQHF
DNA: TGTGCCAGCAGTCCCGGGACCAATCAGCCCCAGCATTTT

size: -
D: TRBD1
J: TRBJ2-1
V: TRBV10-3
CDR3: CAISGWDRSYNEQFF
DNA: TGTGCCATCAGTGGATGGGACAGGTCCTACAATGAGCAGTTCTTC

size: few
D: TRBD1
J: TRBJ2-3
V: TRBV12-3/TRBV12-4
CDR3: CASSSPRDRGADTQYF
DNA: TGTGCCAGCAGTTCGCCCCGGGACAGGGGTGCAGATACGCAGTATTTT

size: few
D: TRBD1
J: TRBJ2-1
V: TRBV5-6
CDR3: CASTLEGAPRSEQFF
DNA: TGTGCCAGCACCCTTGAGGGGGCGCCCCGGAGTGAGCAGTTCTTC

size: few
D: -
J: TRBJ2-3
V: TRBV3-1
CDR3: CASRLGGASTDTQYF
DNA: TGTGCCAGCAGGCTCGGGGGAGCTAGCACAGATACGCAGTATTTT

size: -
D: -
J: TRBJ2-7
V: TRBV29-1
CDR3: CSVVYHQGWGAEQYF
DNA: TGCAGCGTTGTTTATCACCAAGGTTGGGGGGCCGAGCAGTACTTC

size: -
D: -
J: TRBJ2-5
V: TRBV29-1
CDR3: CSVGAGDDRETQYF
DNA: TGCAGCGTTGGGGCAGGGGATGATAGGGAGACCCAGTACTTC

size: -
D: TRBD1
J: TRBJ1-2
V: TRBV12-3/TRBV12-4
CDR3: CASSSPEQGREYGYTF
DNA: TGTGCCAGCAGCTCGCCAGAACAGGGGAGAGAGTATGGCTACACCTTC

size: few
D: TRBD2
J: TRBJ2-3
V: TRBV29-1
CDR3: CSVVAGGLTDTQYF
DNA: TGCAGCGTTGTGGCGGGAGGCCTCACAGATACGCAGTATTTT

size: few
D: -
J: TRBJ2-7
V: TRBV7-2
CDR3: CASSLRSRGYEQYF
DNA: TGTGCCAGCAGCTTACGTTCGCGGGGCTACGAGCAGTACTTC

size: few
D: TRBD2
J: TRBJ2-7
V: TRBV12-3/TRBV12-4
CDR3: CASSLSTSGENYEQYF
DNA: TGTGCCAGCAGCCTTTCCACTAGCGGGGAGAACTACGAGCAGTACTTC

size: -
D: -
J: TRBJ2-5
V: TRBV7-7
CDR3: CASSFLGGGQFQETQYF
DNA: TGTGCTAGCAGCTTCTTAGGGGGGGGGCAATTCCAAGAGACCCAGTACTTC

size: few
D: -
J: TRBJ2-1
V: TRBV3-1
CDR3: CASSQAEWEQFF
DNA: TGTGCCAGCAGCCAAGCTGAATGGGAGCAGTTCTTC

size: -
D: -
J: TRBJ1-2
V: TRBV2
CDR3: CASSEASPRAYGYTF
DNA: TGTGCTAGCAGTGAAGCGAGTCCCAGGGCCTACGGCTACACCTTC

size: -
D: TRBD1
J: TRBJ1-2
V: TRBV29-1
CDR3: CSVKGERQGSRGYTF
DNA: TGCAGCGTCAAGGGGGAAAGACAGGGGAGTCGTGGCTACACCTTC

size: -
D: -
J: TRBJ1-6
V: TRBV20-1
CDR3: CSAGQTGLSYSPLHF
DNA: TGCAGTGCTGGACAGACAGGTTTATCGTATTCACCCCTCCACTTT

size: -
D: -
J: TRBJ2-1
V: TRBV7-9
CDR3: CASSPNRGPFYNEQFF
DNA: TGTGCCAGCAGCCCAAATCGGGGGCCCTTTTACAATGAGCAGTTCTTC